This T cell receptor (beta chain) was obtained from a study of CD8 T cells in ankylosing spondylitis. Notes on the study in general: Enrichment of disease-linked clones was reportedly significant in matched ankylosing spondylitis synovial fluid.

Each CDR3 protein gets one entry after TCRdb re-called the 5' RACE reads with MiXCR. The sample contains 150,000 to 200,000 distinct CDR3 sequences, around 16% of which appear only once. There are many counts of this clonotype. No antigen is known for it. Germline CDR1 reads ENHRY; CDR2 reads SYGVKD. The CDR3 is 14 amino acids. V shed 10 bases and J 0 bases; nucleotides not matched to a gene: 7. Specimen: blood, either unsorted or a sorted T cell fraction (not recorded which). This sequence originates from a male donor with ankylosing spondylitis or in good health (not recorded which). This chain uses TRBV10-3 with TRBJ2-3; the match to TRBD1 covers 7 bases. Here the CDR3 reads CATLGQLSTDTQYF. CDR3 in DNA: TGTGCCACCTTGGGACAGCTCAGCACAGATACGCAGTATTTT.